Listed below are T cell receptor beta chains from one sample, sequenced in a study of preoperative IRX-2 immunotherapy in early breast cancer. Clones were sequenced by immunoSEQ multiplex PCR, and TCRdb holds only the in-frame ones, with some missing. The sample has roughly 43,000 clones, about 95% seen once. The sample was tumor tissue, taken after IRX-2 immunotherapy. The receptors stem from a human donor with breast cancer. Each CDR3 is given with its conserved first and last residue. The order of the fields is J gene, D gene, clone size, V gene, CDR3 protein, CDR3 DNA. The D gene is left open where the match is weak. Size values are once, few and many counts, or a class for expanded clones, and some rows have none.

TRBJ2-5 | TRBD1 | . | TRBV7-3 | CASSLTGKGATQYF | TGTGCCAGCAGCTTAACCGGAAAGGGGGCGACCCAGTACTTC
TRBJ1-5 | . | . | TRBV6-1 | CASREGPNGQPQHF | TGTGCCAGCAGGGAAGGACCGAACGGTCAGCCCCAGCATTTT
TRBJ1-6 | . | . | TRBV6-5 | CASSYTSPVGNSPLHF | TGTGCCAGCAGCTACACATCGCCGGTCGGGAATTCACCCCTCCACTTT
TRBJ1-3 | . | . | TRBV10-3 | CAISESRVGNTIYF | TGTGCCATCAGTGAGTCGCGAGTCGGAAACACCATATATTTT
TRBJ2-7 | . | . | TRBV18 | CASSPTTDEQYF | TGTGCCAGCTCACCGACCACTGACGAGCAGTACTTC
TRBJ2-7 | TRBD1 | . | TRBV5-1 | CASSPETGGYEQWYF | TGCGCCAGCAGCCCTGAGACAGGGGGCTACGAGCAGTGGTACTTC
TRBJ1-1 | . | . | TRBV5-1 | CASSLEGQGTTEAFF | TGCGCCAGCAGCTTGGAGGGCCAGGGGACCACTGAAGCTTTCTTT
TRBJ2-7 | TRBD2 | . | TRBV7-3 | CASSPAGTYEQYF | TGTGCCAGCAGCCCAGCGGGGACCTACGAGCAGTACTTC
TRBJ1-4 | . | . | TRBV14 | CASSPRRETVEKLFF | TGTGCCAGCAGCCCAAGGAGAGAGACAGTTGAAAAACTGTTTTTT
TRBJ2-3 | . | . | TRBV5-4 | CASSLPASPTQYF | TGTGCCAGCAGCTTGCCAGCAAGTCCTACGCAGTATTTT
TRBJ2-1 | . | . | TRBV29-1 | CSVEGGSWEQFF | TGCAGCGTTGAAGGGGGGAGTTGGGAGCAGTTCTTC
TRBJ2-3 | . | . | TRBV7-4 | CASSFRGFLNTQYF | TGTGCCAGCAGCTTTAGGGGTTTTTTAAATACGCAGTATTTT
TRBJ1-2 | . | once | TRBV30 | CALSVESGYGYTF | TGTGCCTTGTCCGTCGAGTCGGGCTATGGCTACACCTTC
TRBJ2-1 | TRBD2 | . | TRBV18 | CASSPPSGGTNNEQFF | TGTGCCAGCTCACCTCCGAGCGGGGGGACTAACAATGAGCAGTTCTTC
TRBJ1-2 | TRBD1 | . | TRBV27 | CASRPSTPRDRGPHGYTF | TGTGCCAGCAGGCCCTCGACCCCCCGGGACAGGGGTCCCCATGGCTACACCTTC
TRBJ2-2 | TRBD1 | . | TRBV4-1 | CASSGRDRVSTGELFF | TGCGCCAGCAGCGGCCGGGACAGGGTCTCCACCGGGGAGCTGTTTTTT
TRBJ1-1 | . | . | TRBV16 | CASSLSRVNTEAFF | TGTGCCAGCAGCCTAAGCCGAGTGAACACTGAAGCTTTCTTT
TRBJ2-1 | . | . | TRBV11-1 | CASGQYNEQFF | TGTGCCAGCGGTCAGTACAATGAGCAGTTCTTC
TRBJ2-1 | . | . | TRBV7-3 | CASSWRQSYNEQFF | TGTGCCAGCAGCTGGAGACAGAGTTACAATGAGCAGTTCTTC
TRBJ2-4 | TRBD2 | . | TRBV4-3 | CASSPQAGGKNIQYF | TGCGCCAGCAGCCCCCAGGCGGGGGGCAAAAACATTCAGTACTTC
TRBJ1-3 | . | . | TRBV4-1 | CASSRGGVVLSGNTIYF | TGCGCCAGCAGCCGAGGGGGAGTTGTTCTCTCTGGAAACACCATATATTTT
TRBJ1-1 | . | . | TRBV19 | CASTLQLNTEAFF | TGTGCCAGTACCCTACAGTTGAACACTGAAGCTTTCTTT
TRBJ2-1 | . | once | TRBV27 | CASSPHQQGTAEQFF | TGTGCCAGCAGTCCCCACCAACAGGGAACCGCTGAGCAGTTCTTC
TRBJ1-1 | . | . | TRBV7-2 | CASYLVGAPGTEAFF | TGTGCCAGTTACCTGGTGGGGGCTCCCGGCACTGAAGCTTTCTTT
TRBJ2-1 | TRBD1 | . | TRBV28 | CASTAVPASGDRGLFEQFF | TGTGCCAGCACCGCAGTTCCAGCTTCCGGGGACAGGGGGCTCTTTGAGCAGTTCTTC
TRBJ2-4 | . | . | TRBV4-3 | CASSQDVEHIQYF | TGCGCCAGCAGCCAAGATGTAGAGCACATTCAGTACTTC
TRBJ2-7 | TRBD2 | . | TRBV6-1 | CAILAGVSYEQYF | TGTGCCATACTAGCGGGAGTATCCTACGAGCAGTACTTC
TRBJ2-7 | . | . | TRBV28 | CASSAPVRSYEQYF | TGTGCCAGCAGCGCCCCGGTAAGATCCTACGAGCAGTACTTC
TRBJ2-5 | TRBD2 | . | TRBV9 | CASSGSGSGVETQYF | TGTGCCAGCAGCGGTAGCGGGAGCGGGGTAGAGACCCAGTACTTC
TRBJ2-5 | TRBD2 | . | TRBV7-6 | CASSPIRGRGEGTQYF | TGTGCCAGCAGCCCGATACGAGGCCGCGGGGAGGGGACCCAGTACTTC
TRBJ1-2 | . | few | TRBV11-2 | CASSRGLPSPSGYTF | TGTGCCAGCAGCCGTGGACTCCCGTCTCCTTCTGGCTACACCTTC
TRBJ1-5 | . | few | TRBV19 | CASSIADQPQHF | TGTGCCAGTAGTATCGCAGATCAGCCCCAGCATTTT
TRBJ2-5 | TRBD2 | once | TRBV5-1 | CASSLAPGRGETQYF | TGCGCCAGCAGCTTGGCCCCAGGGCGGGGGGAGACCCAGTACTTC